The present TCR beta chain was sequenced within a study of blood T cells in healthy people across ages. Study conclusions and caveats: Higher diversity and more naive CD4+ cells were features of long-lived donors, compared to aged donors.

Details on this clonotype: The antigen is not known. It may be a read error: a sequence one base away is much more abundant.

The CDR3 covers 15 residues. Germline V gene sequence: CDR1 SGHTA, CDR2 FQGTGA. The authors ran a second PCR of 7 to 11 cycles using a sample-barcoded 5' primer and a J-beta primer mix. TCRdb called the 5' RACE reads again in MiXCR, with one record for every CDR3 protein. The table shows 590,000 or so distinct CDR3 sequences, with under 30% occurring only once. Sequencing input: blood. The chain is built from TRBV7-3 and TRBJ2-1; 10 nucleotides match TRBD2. The J call may be incorrect, as the DNA end agrees better with TRBJ2-7. This clonotype was sampled from an elderly woman in good health. This CDR3 is CASSASGSSYNEQYF. CDR3 sequence (DNA): TGTGCCAGCAGCGCTAGCGGGAGCTCCTACAATGAGCAGTACTTC.